What follows is one T cell receptor beta chain and its context. Its antigen remains unidentified. A multiplex PCR was run with 60 Vbeta primers and 13 Jbeta primers. The protocol was immunoSEQ multiplex PCR, while the TCRdb copy is restricted to in-frame clones and leaves out a portion. This sample's table has approximately 120,000 clones. The germline CDR1 and CDR2 sequences are SGHAT and FQNNGV. The CDR3 is 15 amino acids. V was clipped by 6 bases and J by 2 bases; unmatched bases: 4. The data originate from a study of cytomegalovirus exposure and HLA in healthy donors. Study-wide findings and caveats: Presence/absence analyses treated sequencing depth as roughly uniform across donors. Later genetic work tied a missense DCLRE1C variant to beta-chain V and J trimming. Despite most TCR sequences being rare, some public TCRs occurred in many donors. Relative to equally common others, HLA-associated TCR beta chains showed greater clonal expansion in a later analysis.

What was sequenced was PBMCs. The sequence derives from a man aged 35-49 years in good health and CMV-seronegative. This chain links TRBV11-2 with TRBJ2-2; 9 bases align to TRBD2. The CDR3 nucleotides read TGTGCCAGCAGGAAGACTAGCGGAAACACCGGGGAGCTGTTTTTT. Amino acid sequence: CASRKTSGNTGELFF.